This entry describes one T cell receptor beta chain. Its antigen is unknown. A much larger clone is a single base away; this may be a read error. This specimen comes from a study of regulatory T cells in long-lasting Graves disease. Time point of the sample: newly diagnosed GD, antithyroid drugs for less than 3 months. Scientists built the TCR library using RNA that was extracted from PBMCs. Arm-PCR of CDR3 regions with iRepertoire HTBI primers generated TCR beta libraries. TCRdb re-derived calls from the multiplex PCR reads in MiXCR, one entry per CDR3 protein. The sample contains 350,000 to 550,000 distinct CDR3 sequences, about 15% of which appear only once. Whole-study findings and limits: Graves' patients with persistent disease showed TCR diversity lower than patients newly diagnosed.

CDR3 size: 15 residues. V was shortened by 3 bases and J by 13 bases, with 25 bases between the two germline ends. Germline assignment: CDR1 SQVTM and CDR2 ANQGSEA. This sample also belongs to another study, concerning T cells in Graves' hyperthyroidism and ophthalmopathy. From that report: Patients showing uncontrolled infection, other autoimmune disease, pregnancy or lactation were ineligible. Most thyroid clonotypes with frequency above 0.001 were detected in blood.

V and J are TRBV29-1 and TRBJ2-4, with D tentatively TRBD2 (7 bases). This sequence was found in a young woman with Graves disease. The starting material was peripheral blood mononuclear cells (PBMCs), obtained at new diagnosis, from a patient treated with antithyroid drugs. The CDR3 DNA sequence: TGCAGCGTTGATGAAGGGGGAGGGCCTGGGAATGAGCAGTACTTC. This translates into CSVDEGGGPGNEQYF.